This TCR beta chain was recovered during a study of shared clonotypes between healthy human individuals. Genomic DNA of each subset was evenly split across several immunoSEQ plates. Using immunoSEQ multiplex PCR, the repertoire was profiled, and TCRdb retains in-frame clones only, with some absent. This table has 2,500,000 or so clones, approximately 94% appearing once. There are 14 residues in the CDR3. The germline V gene encodes CDR1 MNHNS and CDR2 SASEGT. With 4 bases removed from V and 4 bases from J, the gap between germline ends came to 8 bases. V is TRBV6-1 and J is TRBJ1-6; TRBD1 is a possible D gene (6 bases). The sample comprised naive CD4+ T cells sorted from blood. The subset denotes: CD45RA+ positively selected. This receptor was identified in a man younger than 30 in good health. For the CDR3, the DNA is TGTGCCAGCAGTGTAACAGGGTATAATTCACCCCTCCACTTT. Its translation is CASSVTGYNSPLHF.